This is a list of T cell receptor beta chains from one sample in a study of OX40 agonist ivuxolimab in advanced cancers. Clones were read by immunoSEQ multiplex PCR, and TCRdb kept only the in-frame ones, dropping some. Among around 49,000 clones listed, roughly 79% were seen once. The material was CD4+ or CD8+ T cells sorted from blood, obtained in a trial of the OX40 agonist ivuxolimab. These receptors originate from an adult with an advanced solid tumor such as melanoma, head and neck, liver or kidney cancer. CDR3s include the opening cysteine and the closing phenylalanine or tryptophan. D genes are given only for firm matches.

CDR3	D	V
CASRAGQLNTEAFF	TRBD1	TRBV9
CASSQARGYTF	NA	TRBV16
CASSIDRGQTYEQYF	NA	TRBV19
CASSLVRGPTYGYTF	NA	TRBV5-1
CASRYRGLSSYNEQFF	NA	TRBV28
CASSAPATGELFF	NA	TRBV6-1
CASSDVGSGYEQYF	NA	TRBV6-1
CAISVGQETQYF	NA	TRBV10-3
CASIPGTSGTYEQYF	TRBD2	TRBV7-8
CASSESVAGKGYEQYF	NA	TRBV6-1
CASSQDRGADTQYF	TRBD1	TRBV19
CLRLCQPQHF	NA	TRBV20-1
CASSFDGPPDTQYF	NA	TRBV5-1
CASSLSIAVGSTDTQYF	NA	TRBV5-4
CASSRGSSGNTIYF	NA	TRBV19